The 23 T cell receptor beta chains given below trace back to one sample, sequenced in a study of beta chain features in type 1 diabetes. Isolated RNA was reverse transcribed in full, so expressed TCRB transcripts were sequenced. Clones were sequenced by immunoSEQ multiplex PCR, and TCRdb holds only the in-frame ones, with some missing. The sample shows around 190,000 clones, about 13% of them seen only once. The sequenced material came from central memory CD4+ T cells from blood. These receptors were taken from a woman younger than 35 in good health.

This clone appeared a few times. This chain connects TRBV28 to TRBJ2-2; D not certain. V was cut by 5 bases and J by 7 bases, with 11 bases left in between. CDR1 is MDHEN and CDR2 is SYDVKM in the germline V gene. CDR3 size: 13 residues. CDR3 amino acids: CASSRQRGGELFF. The CDR3 DNA reads as TGTGCCAGCAGTCGCCAGAGAGGCGGGGAGCTGTTTTTT.

The gene calls are TRBV5-1 and TRBJ2-3; D might be TRBD2 (6 bases). Germline assignment: CDR1 SGHRS and CDR2 YFSETQ. V shed 6 bases and J shed 4 bases, with 15 bases lying between them. This CDR3 has 14 residues. CDR3 sequence reads: CASTQGLASDTQYF. As DNA, the CDR3 is TGCGCCAGCACCCAAGGGCTAGCGTCAGATACGCAGTATTTT. Full variable domain (rest looked up from reference TRBV5-1 and TRBJ2-3): KAGVTQTPRYLIKTRGQQVTLSCSPISGHRSVSWYQQTPGQGLQFLFEYFSETQRNKGNFPGRFSGRQFSNSRSEMNVSTLELGDSALYLCASTQGLASDTQYFGPGTRLTVL.

This clone came up many times. The CDR3 DNA reads as TGCGCCAGCAGCCGCGGACACGGACCCTACAATGAGCAGTTCTTC. It encodes CASSRGHGPYNEQFF. The chain couples TRBV4-1 to TRBJ2-1; possible D gene TRBD1, 5 bases. CDR1 is MGHRA, CDR2 YSYEKL, per germline. The CDR3 spans 15 residues. Trimming pared 4 bases from V and 2 bases from J, leaving 12 bases between.

The chain carries TRBV5-1 and TRBJ2-7, with a possible D match to TRBD1 (5 bases). Trimming pared 2 bases from V and 3 bases from J, leaving 12 bases between. CDR3 length equals 14 residues. CDR1 is SGHRS, CDR2 YFSETQ, per germline. The CDR3 loop reads CASSLGAGLYEQYF. The CDR3 region has the DNA TGCGCCAGCAGCTTAGGCGCAGGGCTCTACGAGCAGTACTTC.

The chain is built from TRBV7-8 and TRBJ1-5; 12 nucleotides match TRBD1. The CDR3 extends over 17 amino acids. Germline loops: CDR1 SGHVS, CDR2 FQNEAQ. With V trimmed by 5 bases and J by 5 bases, 10 bases remained unmatched. The CDR3 protein is CASSRQGGQGADQPQHF. CDR3 DNA: TGTGCCAGCAGCCGCCAAGGGGGACAGGGGGCAGATCAGCCCCAGCATTTT.

The J gene is TRBJ2-7, the V gene TRBV30, with D possibly TRBD1 on 7 matching bases. Trimming removed 2 bases at V and 0 bases at J, with 20 bases between. Looked up from germline, CDR1 is GTSNPN and CDR2 is SVGIG (reference sequence). The CDR3 extends over 17 amino acids. The CDR3 reads CAWSRRGLSDTSYEQYF. The CDR3 nucleotides read TGTGCCTGGAGTAGGAGGGGGCTTAGCGATACCTCCTACGAGCAGTACTTC. Full variable domain (outside the CDR3, taken from reference TRBV30 and TRBJ2-7): SQTIHQWPATLVQPVGSPLSLECTVEGTSNPNLYWYRQAAGRGLQLLFYSVGIGQISSEVPQNLSASRPQDRQFILSSKKLLLSDSGFYLCAWSRRGLSDTSYEQYFGPGTRLTVT.

J is TRBJ2-7 and V is TRBV5-1, with 7 bases that match TRBD2. Unmatched junction bases numbered 6, after V lost 4 bases and J lost 5 bases. The CDR3 is 13 residues long. Germline V gene sequence: CDR1 SGHRS, CDR2 YFSETQ. CDR3 coding DNA: TGCGCCAGCAGCACGACTAGCTCGGACGAGCAGTACTTC. It specifies CASSTTSSDEQYF.

The V gene is TRBV7-9, the J gene TRBJ1-2; D is unresolved. The CDR3 totals 12 residues. CDR1 is SEHNR and CDR2 is FQNEAQ in the germline V gene (reference sequence). The V gene lost 1 base and the J gene lost 8 bases, with 8 bases spanning the gap. The CDR3 DNA is TGTGCCAGCAGCTTAGAACCGGTGGGCTACACCTTC. Amino acids: CASSLEPVGYTF. Full variable domain (missing parts from reference TRBV7-9 and TRBJ1-2): DTGVSQNPRHKITKRGQNVTFRCDPISEHNRLYWYRQTLGQGPEFLTYFQNEAQLEKSRLLSDRFSAERPKGSFSTLEIQRTEQGDSAMYLCASSLEPVGYTFGSGTRLTVV.

The genes are TRBV5-1 and TRBJ2-7; the match to TRBD2 covers 8 bases. This CDR3 is built from 15 residues. Trimming at V came to 3 bases and at J to 4 bases, leaving 9 bases not matched to a gene. Per germline, CDR1 SGHRS and CDR2 YFSETQ. Here the CDR3 DNA reads TGCGCCAGCAGCTGGATGGAACTAGCGGCGTACGAGCAGTACTTC. Translated, it gives CASSWMELAAYEQYF.

The chain recombines TRBV10-3 with TRBJ2-4; D perhaps matches TRBD1 (5 bases). V lost 9 bases and J lost 3, with 12 bases in between. Germline V gives CDR1 ENHRY, CDR2 SYGVKD. The CDR3 totals 13 residues. The CDR3: CAIAQGDKNIQYF. The CDR3 DNA reads TGTGCCATTGCTCAGGGTGACAAAAACATTCAGTACTTC.

In this sample, this clone turned up a few times. The V gene is TRBV2, the J gene TRBJ2-3; the match to TRBD2 covers 12 bases. V dropped 9 bases and J dropped 5; count of bases not matched to a gene: 6. Germline CDR1 is SNHLY and CDR2 is FYNNEI. The CDR3 is 14 amino acids. The CDR3 coding sequence is TGTGCCAGGGCTAGCGGGAGGGTCAGAGATACGCAGTATTTT. Its protein is CARASGRVRDTQYF.

This sequence joins TRBV10-1 and TRBJ2-7; D remains unclear. CDR3 length: 12 residues. The germline V and J ends were trimmed by 3 bases and 2 bases, with 5 bases remaining between them. In germline, CDR1 is WNHNN, CDR2 SYGVQD (reference sequence). The CDR3 DNA follows: TGCGCCAGCAGTGACAGGACCTACGAGCAGTACTTC. Residues: CASSDRTYEQYF.

The V and J genes are TRBV2 and TRBJ1-2, with 9 positions matching TRBD1. V shed 4 bases and J 6 bases; nucleotides not matched to a gene: 3. This CDR3 is 13 amino acids long. The germline gives CDR1 SNHLY, CDR2 FYNNEI. The CDR3 region is CASSGQGVNGYTF. The DNA for the CDR3 is TGTGCCAGCAGTGGACAGGGGGTTAATGGCTACACCTTC.

In this sample, this clone turned up a few times. The V and J genes are TRBV5-1 and TRBJ2-5; a weak D match, TRBD1 (6 bases). V lost 4 bases, J lost 5 bases, and 15 bases lay in between. Germline CDR1 and CDR2: SGHRS and YFSETQ. The CDR3 covers 14 residues. The CDR3 region has the DNA TGCGCCAGCAGCCGGGACAACGAAGGGGAGACCCAGTACTTC. Translated, it gives CASSRDNEGETQYF.

This sequence joins TRBV7-6 and TRBJ2-1; 10 positions agree with TRBD1. Germline V gene data show CDR1 as SGHVS and CDR2 as FNYEAQ. CDR3 length equals 15 residues. The trim removed 4 bases at V and 7 bases at J, leaving 7 bases unmatched. CDR3: CASSSTGTGVNEQFF. CDR3 DNA sequence: TGTGCCAGCAGCTCAACCGGGACAGGGGTAAATGAGCAGTTCTTC. The entire variable domain, with the rest obtained from reference TRBV7-6 and TRBJ2-1, is as follows: GAGVSQSPRYKVTKRGQDVALRCDPISGHVSLYWYRQALGQGPEFLTYFNYEAQQDKSGLPNDRFSAERPEGSISTLTIQRTEQRDSAMYRCASSSTGTGVNEQFFGPGTRLTVL.

V is TRBV7-3 and J is TRBJ2-6; 8 nucleotides align to TRBD1. The CDR3 sequence is 16 residues long. V lost 3 bases and J lost 4; bases outside the gene matches: 5. CDR1 is SGHTA, CDR2 FQGTGA, per germline. CDR3 loop: CASSFQGARGANVLTF. The DNA of the CDR3 is TGTGCCAGCAGCTTCCAGGGGGCGAGAGGGGCCAACGTCCTGACTTTC.

The chain joins TRBV30 to TRBJ1-2; tentative D call: TRBD1 (5 bases). CDR3 size: 13 residues. The V end lost 2 bases, the J end lost 5 bases, and 12 bases lay between the germline ends. Germline CDR1 and CDR2: GTSNPN and SVGIG (reference sequence). CDR3 sequence (DNA): TGTGCCTGGAGTCCGCGGGGGATATATGGCTACACCTTC. Its protein is CAWSPRGIYGYTF.

This clone was found a few times. The chain recombines TRBV15 with TRBJ2-1; 12 positions agree with TRBD1. V lost 3 bases to trimming and J lost 1 base; unmatched junction nucleotides: 10. The CDR3 has 19 amino acids. Germline V gene sequence: CDR1 LNHNV, CDR2 YYDKDF (reference sequence). This CDR3 is CATSRGGTGGSKSYNEQFF. Here the CDR3 DNA reads TGTGCCACCAGCAGGGGCGGGACAGGGGGCTCTAAGTCCTACAATGAGCAGTTCTTC.

The CDR3 loop reads CAISDRGDTDTQYF. As DNA, the CDR3 is TGTGCCATCAGTGATCGGGGGGACACAGATACGCAGTATTTT. The V gene is TRBV10-3, the J gene TRBJ2-3; TRBD2 matches at 7 bases. This CDR3 is 14 amino acids long. With V trimmed by 3 bases and J by 2 bases, 2 bases remained unmatched. Germline V lookup: CDR1 ENHRY, CDR2 SYGVKD.

The genes are TRBV6-5 and TRBJ2-2; a possible D gene is TRBD1 (6 bases). V gave up 10 bases and J gave up 2 bases, with 11 bases separating them. There are 13 residues in the CDR3. The germline V gene encodes CDR1 MNHEY and CDR2 SVGAGI. The CDR3 loop reads CATKDSNTGELFF. The CDR3 coding sequence is TGTGCCACTAAGGACAGTAACACCGGGGAGCTGTTTTTT.

This clone has more than one count but fewer than ten. The J gene is TRBJ2-7, the V gene TRBV19; perhaps TRBD1 as D (7 bases). The CDR3 loop spans 13 amino acids. The germline gives CDR1 LNHDA, CDR2 SQIVND (reference sequence). Trimming took off 3 bases at V and 3 bases at J, with 9 bases between the two ends. CDR3 nucleotide sequence: TGTGCCAGTAGTATCCAGGGGGGCTACGAGCAGTACTTC. Translation: CASSIQGGYEQYF.

This clone was detected only a few times. The chain recombines TRBV14 with TRBJ2-7; D is perhaps TRBD2 (6 bases). V lost 3 bases and J lost 4, with 13 bases in between. Germline values: CDR1 SGHDN, CDR2 FVKESK. The CDR3 contains 14 residues. CDR3 amino acids: CASSQSLGGYEQYF. In DNA form, the CDR3 reads TGTGCCAGCAGCCAGTCCCTGGGGGGATACGAGCAGTACTTC.

The rearrangement links TRBV27 to TRBJ2-7; the D is unclear. Germline CDR1 is MNHEY and CDR2 is SMNVEV (reference sequence). The CDR3 contains 12 residues. V gave up 6 bases and J gave up 1 base, with 7 bases separating them. CDR3 sequence (DNA): TGTGCCAGCAGCTCAGGATCCTACGAGCAGTACTTC. It yields the protein CASSSGSYEQYF.